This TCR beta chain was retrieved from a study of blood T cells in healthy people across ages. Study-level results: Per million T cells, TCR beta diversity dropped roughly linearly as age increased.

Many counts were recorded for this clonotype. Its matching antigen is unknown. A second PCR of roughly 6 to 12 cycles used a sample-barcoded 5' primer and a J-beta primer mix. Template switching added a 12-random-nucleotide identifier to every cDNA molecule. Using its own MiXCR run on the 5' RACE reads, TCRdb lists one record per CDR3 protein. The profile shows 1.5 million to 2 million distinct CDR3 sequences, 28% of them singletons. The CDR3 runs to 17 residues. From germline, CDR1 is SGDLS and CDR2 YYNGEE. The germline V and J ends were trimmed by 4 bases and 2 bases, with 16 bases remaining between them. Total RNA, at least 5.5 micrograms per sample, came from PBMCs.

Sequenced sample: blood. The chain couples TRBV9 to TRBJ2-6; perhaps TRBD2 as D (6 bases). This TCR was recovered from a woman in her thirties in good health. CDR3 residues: CASSPRLREAGANVLTF. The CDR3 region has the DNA TGTGCCAGCAGCCCACGCCTCAGGGAGGCTGGGGCCAACGTCCTGACTTTC.